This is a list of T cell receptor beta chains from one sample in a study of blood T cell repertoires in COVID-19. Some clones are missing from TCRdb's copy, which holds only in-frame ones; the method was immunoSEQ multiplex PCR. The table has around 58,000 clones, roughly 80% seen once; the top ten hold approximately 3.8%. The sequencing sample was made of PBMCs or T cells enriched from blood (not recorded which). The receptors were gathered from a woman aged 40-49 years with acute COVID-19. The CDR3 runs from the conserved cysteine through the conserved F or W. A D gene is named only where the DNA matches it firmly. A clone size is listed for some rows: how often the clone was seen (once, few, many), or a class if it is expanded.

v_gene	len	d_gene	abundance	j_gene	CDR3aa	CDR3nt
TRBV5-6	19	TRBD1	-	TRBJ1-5	CASSLTGGFTELGNQPQHF	TGTGCCAGCAGCTTAACAGGGGGATTTACGGAGTTGGGCAATCAGCCCCAGCATTTT
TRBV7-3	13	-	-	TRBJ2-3	CASSPATTDTQYF	TGTGCCAGCAGCCCCGCTACTACAGATACGCAGTATTTT
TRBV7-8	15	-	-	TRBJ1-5	CASSLLGGRNQPQHF	TGTGCCAGCAGCTTACTCGGGGGGCGGAATCAGCCCCAGCATTTT
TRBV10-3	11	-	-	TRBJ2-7	CAISEGSEQYF	TGTGCCATCAGTGAGGGTAGCGAGCAGTACTTC
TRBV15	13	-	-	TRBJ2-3	CATSRDARDTQYF	TGTGCCACCAGCAGAGATGCGCGAGATACGCAGTATTTT
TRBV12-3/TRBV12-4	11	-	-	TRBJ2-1	CASSYLHEQFF	TGTGCCAGCAGCTACCTCCATGAGCAGTTCTTC
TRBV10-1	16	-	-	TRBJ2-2	CASSEFVGQNTGELFF	TGCGCCAGCAGTGAGTTTGTGGGGCAGAACACCGGGGAGCTGTTTTTT
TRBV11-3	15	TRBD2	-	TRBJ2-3	CASSPSGGASGTQYF	TGTGCCAGCAGTCCTAGCGGGGGGGCCTCGGGTACGCAGTATTTT
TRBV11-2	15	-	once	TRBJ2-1	CASSLYGGASNEQFF	TGTGCCAGCAGCTTATATGGCGGGGCTAGTAATGAGCAGTTCTTC
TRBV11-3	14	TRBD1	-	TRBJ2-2	CASSAGGLTGELFF	TGTGCCAGCAGTGCAGGGGGCCTCACCGGGGAGCTGTTTTTT
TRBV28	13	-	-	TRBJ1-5	CASSKELRQPQHF	TGTGCCAGCAGTAAGGAGCTGAGGCAGCCCCAGCATTTT
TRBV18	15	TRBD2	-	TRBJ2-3	CASSPPSSGGSMQYF	TGTGCCAGCTCACCACCTTCTAGCGGGGGGTCTATGCAGTATTTT
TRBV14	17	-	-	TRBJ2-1	CASSTRIGQGRNNEQFF	TGTGCCAGCAGCACACGAATCGGGCAGGGGAGAAACAATGAGCAGTTCTTC
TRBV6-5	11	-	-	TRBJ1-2	CASRQVGGYTF	TGTGCCAGCCGACAAGTCGGTGGCTACACCTTC
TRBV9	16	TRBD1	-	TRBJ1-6	CASSVGGQGQNSPLHF	TGTGCCAGCAGCGTAGGGGGACAGGGTCAGAATTCACCCCTCCACTTT
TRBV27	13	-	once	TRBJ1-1	CASSLYRNTEAFF	TGTGCCAGCAGTTTATACAGGAACACTGAAGCTTTCTTT
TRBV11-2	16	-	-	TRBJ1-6	CASSLAHGGANSPLHF	TGTGCCAGCAGCTTAGCCCATGGGGGGGCCAATTCACCCCTCCACTTT
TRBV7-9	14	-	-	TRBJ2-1	CASSIAHRAHEQFF	TGTGCCAGCAGCATCGCCCACAGGGCCCATGAGCAGTTCTTC
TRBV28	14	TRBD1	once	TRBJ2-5	CASSPTGGLETQYF	TGTGCCAGCAGTCCGACAGGGGGCCTTGAGACCCAGTACTTC
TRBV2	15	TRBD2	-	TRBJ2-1	CASSWTSGSYNEQFF	TGTGCCAGCAGTTGGACTAGCGGGTCCTACAATGAGCAGTTCTTC
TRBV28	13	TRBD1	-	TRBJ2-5	CASTQGGAETQYF	TGTGCCAGCACCCAAGGGGGCGCGGAGACCCAGTACTTC
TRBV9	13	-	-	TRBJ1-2	CASSVGTGYGYTF	TGTGCCAGCAGCGTAGGCACAGGCTATGGCTACACCTTC
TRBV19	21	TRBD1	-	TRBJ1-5	CASSITPLTGQAWSSNQPQHF	TGTGCCAGTAGTATAACCCCCCTAACGGGACAGGCGTGGAGTAGCAATCAGCCCCAGCATTTT
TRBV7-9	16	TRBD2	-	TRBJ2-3	CASSLVSGGRTDTQYF	TGTGCCAGCAGCTTAGTGAGCGGGGGGCGCACAGATACGCAGTATTTT
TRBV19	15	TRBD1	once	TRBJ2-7	CASSAGQGRRYEQYF	TGTGCCAGTAGTGCGGGACAGGGTAGGCGATACGAGCAGTACTTC
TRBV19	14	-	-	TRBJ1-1	CASSNQGRATEAFF	TGTGCCAGTAGCAATCAGGGGAGGGCCACTGAAGCTTTCTTT
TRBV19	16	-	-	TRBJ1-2	CASSISTSAINYGYTF	TGTGCCAGTAGTATATCCACCAGCGCGATTAACTATGGCTACACCTTC